These T cell receptor beta chains were read from a single sample in a study of CD8 T cells in Susac syndrome. Each CDR3 protein is one row after TCRdb ran MiXCR on the immunoSEQ multiplex PCR reads. Of under 200,000 distinct CDR3 sequences in the sample, around 94% were seen once. Sequencing input: CD4+ T cells from PBMCs. All receptors derive from a human donor with Susac syndrome. Both conserved end residues are trimmed from each CDR3.

SAQGGQETQY	TRBV29-1
ASSGTGTEDQETQY	TRBV25-1
ASSATGTKNIQY	TRBV2
ASRLGLVQETQY	TRBV5-1
SASPTWGGTEAF	TRBV20-1
ASSEIGTAYNSPLH	TRBV2
ASSVDREHGYT	TRBV7-2
ASSEGLAGLQETQY	TRBV19
SVQSGVGPYEQY	TRBV29-1
ASSLTYEQY	TRBV3-1
ASSYSSKDEKLF	TRBV13
ASSLTQGTYEQY	TRBV5-1
ASNPTGYSGNTIY	TRBV12-3/TRBV12-4